These 4 T cell receptor beta chains were all obtained from the same sample, sequenced in a study of CD8+ T cells in alopecia areata. Reverse transcribed after extraction, RNA yielded cDNA as the sequencing template. Profiled with immunoSEQ multiplex PCR; TCRdb holds only in-frame clones, not every one. Here the sample spans fewer than 150,000 clones, about four fifths being singletons. Treatment described: oral pan-JAK inhibitor, 5-10 mg twice daily. The sample consisted of CD8+ T cells sorted from blood, taken at week 4, from a patient treated with tofacitinib. The source of these receptors is a human donor with alopecia areata.

The V call is TRBV6-5, the J call TRBJ2-7; D gene unclear. The CDR3 runs 12 residues. The V end lost 7 bases, the J end lost 6 bases, and 13 bases lay between the germline ends. The germline V gene has CDR1 MNHEY and CDR2 SVGAGI. The CDR3 reads CASNFLQGEQYF. DNA for the CDR3: TGTGCCAGCAACTTCTTACAAGGCGAGCAGTACTTC.

This clone was counted only a few times. J is TRBJ2-3 and V is TRBV10-3, with D perhaps TRBD2 (7 bases). Trimming stripped 3 bases from V and 2 bases from J, with 15 bases between. The CDR3 totals 16 residues. Germline V gene data show CDR1 as ENHRY and CDR2 as SYGVKD. The CDR3 DNA follows: TGTGCCATCAGTGATGGGGGGGCGCGTTCCACAGATACGCAGTATTTT. The encoded protein is CAISDGGARSTDTQYF.

The chain combines TRBV7-9 with TRBJ2-7, with 7 positions matching TRBD1. The trim removed 4 bases at V and 4 bases at J, leaving 4 bases unmatched. Germline V gene data show CDR1 as SEHNR and CDR2 as FQNEAQ (reference sequence). This CDR3 is 13 amino acids long. The CDR3 coding sequence is TGTGCCAGCAGCTCCCGGGACAGTTACGAGCAGTACTTC. Its translation: CASSSRDSYEQYF.

The rearrangement joins TRBV27 to TRBJ2-7; D is ambiguous. Germline V gene lookup returns CDR1 MNHEY and CDR2 SMNVEV (reference sequence). Trimming pared 6 bases from V and 3 bases from J, leaving 12 bases between. There are 13 residues in the CDR3. For the CDR3, the DNA is TGTGCCAGCAGCCAGAAGTCCCACTACGAGCAGTACTTC. Translating it yields CASSQKSHYEQYF.